This TCR beta chain was identified in a study of cytomegalovirus exposure and HLA in healthy donors. Regarding the study as a whole: It was reported that the classifier diagnosed cytomegalovirus status with high specificity and sensitivity in both the original and validation cohorts.

Trimming removed 3 bases from V and 3 bases from J; junction bases left unmatched: 6. The CDR3 has 18 amino acids. Germline values: CDR1 KGHSH, CDR2 LQKENI. This clone was seen just once. Its specificity is unknown. Researchers ran the PCR with 60 Vbeta and 13 Jbeta primers. TCRdb keeps only in-frame clones here, not all; method: immunoSEQ multiplex PCR. The data show 140,000 to 150,000 clones, 60% to 85% seen once. Material: PBMCs. The clonotype originates from a man in his forties in good health and CMV-seropositive. The chain employs TRBV18 and TRBJ2-3; 16 bases align to TRBD2. The CDR3 here is CASSPGLAGGPGTDTQYF. In DNA form, the CDR3 reads TGTGCCAGCTCACCGGGACTAGCGGGAGGGCCGGGGACAGATACGCAGTATTTT.